The rows below give T cell receptor beta chains drawn from one sample of a study of blood T cell repertoires in COVID-19. Method: immunoSEQ multiplex PCR; TCRdb's copy keeps in-frame clones and lacks some. The profile shows 100,000 to 150,000 clones, about four fifths of them singletons. The sequencing input was peripheral blood. These receptors all come from a man in his forties with active or convalescent COVID-19. CDR3s include the opening cysteine and the closing phenylalanine or tryptophan. D genes are given only for firm matches. Clone sizes are given selectively: once, few, many, or a class where the clone is expanded.

>TRBJ1-2|TRBV9|NA|NA
TGTGCCAGCAGCGCAGTTTCGGGACTCCCGGGGTCGTATGGCTACACCTTC
CASSAVSGLPGSYGYTF
>TRBJ1-1|TRBV4-3|TRBD1|NA
TGCGCCAGCAGCCAGACAGGGCGGGCTGAAGCTTTCTTT
CASSQTGRAEAFF
>TRBJ2-1|TRBV18|TRBD2|NA
TGTGCCAGCTCACCACCCCTAGGGACTAGCGGGAGTAGTGAGCAGTTCTTC
CASSPPLGTSGSSEQFF
>TRBJ2-2|TRBV14|NA|NA
TGTGCCAGCAGCTCTCGGACAGCTAACACCGGGGAGCTGTTTTTT
CASSSRTANTGELFF
>TRBJ1-1|TRBV30|NA|NA
TGTGCCTGGAGAAACACGGGGTCTGGTTGGTTCACTGAAGCTTTCTTT
CAWRNTGSGWFTEAFF
>TRBJ2-7|TRBV10-3|NA|NA
TGTGCCATCAGTGTACTCCGGGACACTTCCTACGAGCAGTACTTC
CAISVLRDTSYEQYF
>TRBJ2-7|TRBV29-1|NA|once
TGCAGCGTAAGGCGGTTCTACGAGCAGTACTTC
CSVRRFYEQYF
>TRBJ2-1|TRBV4-1|TRBD2|NA
TGCGCCAGCAGCCCATGGGGGGGTGACAATGAGCAGTTCTTC
CASSPWGGDNEQFF
>TRBJ1-2|TRBV19|NA|NA
TGTGCCAGTAGTATAGTCGGACACGGTGGCTACACCTTC
CASSIVGHGGYTF
>TRBJ1-5|TRBV12-3/TRBV12-4|NA|NA
TGTGCCAGCAGCTTACGGGATCAGCCCCAGCATTTT
CASSLRDQPQHF
>TRBJ1-4|TRBV18|TRBD1|NA
TGTGCCAGCTCACCACCGTGGACAGGGAATAATGAAAAACTGTTTTTT
CASSPPWTGNNEKLFF
>TRBJ2-2|TRBV5-1|NA|NA
TGCGCCAGCGCTCTTGGGGCAGGGGCGAACACCGGGGAGCTGTTTTTT
CASALGAGANTGELFF
>TRBJ2-2|TRBV29-1|TRBD1|NA
TGCAGCGTTTCATTCACCGGACAGGTGGCCGGGGAGCTGTTTTTT
CSVSFTGQVAGELFF
>TRBJ2-2|TRBV19|NA|once
TGTGCCAGCGGGAGAGACACCGGGGAGCTGTTTTTT
CASGRDTGELFF
>TRBJ1-1|TRBV15|NA|NA
TGTGCCACCAGCAGAGTTATGAACACTGAAGCTTTCTTT
CATSRVMNTEAFF
>TRBJ1-2|TRBV3-1/TRBV3-2|NA|few
TGTGCCAGCAGCCCCCGTGCCCTCGGGTATGGCTACACCTTC
CASSPRALGYGYTF
>TRBJ2-6|TRBV4-2|TRBD1|NA
TGTGCCAGCAGCCAAGATAAGAACACAGGGGTAACTGTCTCTGGGGCCAACGTCCTGACTTTC
CASSQDKNTGVTVSGANVLTF
>TRBJ1-1|TRBV28|NA|NA
TGTGCCAGCAGTTTTTCCGGACTTCTCGTCACTGAAGCTTTCTTT
CASSFSGLLVTEAFF